This T cell receptor (beta chain) derives from a study of blood T cell repertoires in COVID-19. Turning to the study itself: Italy, Spain and the United States were the sources of the convalescent and acute COVID-19 samples.

One Seattle source followed patients from active infection through their disease course. Original handling: How many nucleated cells were present was estimated from reference gene primer amplification. TCRdb's table, derived via immunoSEQ multiplex PCR, lists solely in-frame clones and lacks some. V and J calls plus clone size are reproduced from that table; the DNA served to infer D and trimming. The profile shows around 480,000 clones, 88% of them singletons. J gave up 7 bases and V 2 bases, and 3 bases lay outside the gene matches. CDR1 and CDR2 (germline): MNHNY, SVGAGI (reference sequence). CDR3 length: 14 amino acids.

Sequencing input: peripheral blood. The sequence derives from a woman aged 45-59 years with COVID-19, enrolled during active disease. The V gene is TRBV6-6, the J gene TRBJ1-2, with 11 bases that match TRBD1. This CDR3 reads CASSYMGQGGGYTF. CDR3 DNA sequence: TGTGCCAGCAGTTACATGGGACAGGGGGGTGGCTACACCTTC.